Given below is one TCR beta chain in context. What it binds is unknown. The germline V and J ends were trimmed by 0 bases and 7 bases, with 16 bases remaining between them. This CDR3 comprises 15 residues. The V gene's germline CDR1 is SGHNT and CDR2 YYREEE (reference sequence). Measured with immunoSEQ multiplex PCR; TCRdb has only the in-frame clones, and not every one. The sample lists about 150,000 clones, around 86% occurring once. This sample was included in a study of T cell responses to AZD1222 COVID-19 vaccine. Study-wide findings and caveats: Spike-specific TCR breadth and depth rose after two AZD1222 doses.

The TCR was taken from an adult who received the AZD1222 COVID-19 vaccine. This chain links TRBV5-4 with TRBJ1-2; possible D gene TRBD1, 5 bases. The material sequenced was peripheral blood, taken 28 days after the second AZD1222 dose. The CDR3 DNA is TGTGCCAGCAGCTTGGGCTCCGGACCTCAGGGTGGCTACACCTTC. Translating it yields CASSLGSGPQGGYTF.